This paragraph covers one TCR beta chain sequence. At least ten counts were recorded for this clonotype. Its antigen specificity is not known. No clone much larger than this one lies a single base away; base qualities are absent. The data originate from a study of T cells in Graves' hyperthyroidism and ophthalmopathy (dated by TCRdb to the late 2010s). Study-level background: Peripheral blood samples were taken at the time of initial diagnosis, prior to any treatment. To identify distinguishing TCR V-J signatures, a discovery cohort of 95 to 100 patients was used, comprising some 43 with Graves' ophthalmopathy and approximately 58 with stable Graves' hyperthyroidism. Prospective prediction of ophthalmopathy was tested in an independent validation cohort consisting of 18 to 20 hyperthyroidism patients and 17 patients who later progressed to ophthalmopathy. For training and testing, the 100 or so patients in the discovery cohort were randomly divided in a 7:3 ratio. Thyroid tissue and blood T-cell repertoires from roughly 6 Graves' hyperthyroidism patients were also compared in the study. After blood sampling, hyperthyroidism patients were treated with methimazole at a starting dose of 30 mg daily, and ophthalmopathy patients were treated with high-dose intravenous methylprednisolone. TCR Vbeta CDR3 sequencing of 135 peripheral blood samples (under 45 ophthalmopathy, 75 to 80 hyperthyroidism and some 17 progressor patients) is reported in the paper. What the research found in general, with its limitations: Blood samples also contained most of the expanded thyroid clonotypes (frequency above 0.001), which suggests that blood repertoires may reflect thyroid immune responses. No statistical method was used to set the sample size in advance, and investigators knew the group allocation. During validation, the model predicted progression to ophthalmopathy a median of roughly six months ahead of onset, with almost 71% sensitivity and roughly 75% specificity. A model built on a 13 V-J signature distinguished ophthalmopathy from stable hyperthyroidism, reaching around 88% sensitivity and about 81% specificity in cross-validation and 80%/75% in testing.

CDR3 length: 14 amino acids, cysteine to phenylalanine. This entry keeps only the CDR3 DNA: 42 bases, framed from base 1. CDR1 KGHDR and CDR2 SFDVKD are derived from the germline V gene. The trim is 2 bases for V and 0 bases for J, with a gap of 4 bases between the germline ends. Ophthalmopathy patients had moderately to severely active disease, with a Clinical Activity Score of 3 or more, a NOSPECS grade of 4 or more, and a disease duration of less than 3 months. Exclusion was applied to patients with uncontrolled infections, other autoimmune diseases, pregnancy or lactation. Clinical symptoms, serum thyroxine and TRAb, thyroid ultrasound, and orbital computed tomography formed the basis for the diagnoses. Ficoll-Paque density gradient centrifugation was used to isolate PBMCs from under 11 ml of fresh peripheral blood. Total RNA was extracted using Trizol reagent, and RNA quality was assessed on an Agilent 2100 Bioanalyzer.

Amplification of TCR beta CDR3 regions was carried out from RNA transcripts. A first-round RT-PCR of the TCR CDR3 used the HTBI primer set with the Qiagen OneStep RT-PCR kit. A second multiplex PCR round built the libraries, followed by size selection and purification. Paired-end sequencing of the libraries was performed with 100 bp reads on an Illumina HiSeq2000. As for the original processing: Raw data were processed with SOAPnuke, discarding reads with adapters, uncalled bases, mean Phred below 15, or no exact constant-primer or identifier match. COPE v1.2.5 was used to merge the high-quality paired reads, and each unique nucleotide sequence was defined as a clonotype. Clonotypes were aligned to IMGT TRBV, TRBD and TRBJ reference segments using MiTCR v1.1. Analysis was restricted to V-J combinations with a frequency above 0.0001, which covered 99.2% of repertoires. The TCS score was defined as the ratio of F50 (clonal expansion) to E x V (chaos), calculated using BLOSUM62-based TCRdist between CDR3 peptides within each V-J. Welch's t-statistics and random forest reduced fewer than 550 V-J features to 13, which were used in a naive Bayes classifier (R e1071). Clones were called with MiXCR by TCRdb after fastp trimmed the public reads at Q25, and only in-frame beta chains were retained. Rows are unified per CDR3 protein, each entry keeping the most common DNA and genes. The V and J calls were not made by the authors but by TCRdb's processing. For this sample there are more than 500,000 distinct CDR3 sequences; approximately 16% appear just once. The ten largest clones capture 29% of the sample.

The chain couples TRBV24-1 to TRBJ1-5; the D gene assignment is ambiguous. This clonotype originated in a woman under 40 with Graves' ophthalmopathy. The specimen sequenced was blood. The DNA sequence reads TGTGCCACCAGTGATTCCGGTAGCAATCAGCCCCAGCATTTT. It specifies CATSDSGSNQPQHF.